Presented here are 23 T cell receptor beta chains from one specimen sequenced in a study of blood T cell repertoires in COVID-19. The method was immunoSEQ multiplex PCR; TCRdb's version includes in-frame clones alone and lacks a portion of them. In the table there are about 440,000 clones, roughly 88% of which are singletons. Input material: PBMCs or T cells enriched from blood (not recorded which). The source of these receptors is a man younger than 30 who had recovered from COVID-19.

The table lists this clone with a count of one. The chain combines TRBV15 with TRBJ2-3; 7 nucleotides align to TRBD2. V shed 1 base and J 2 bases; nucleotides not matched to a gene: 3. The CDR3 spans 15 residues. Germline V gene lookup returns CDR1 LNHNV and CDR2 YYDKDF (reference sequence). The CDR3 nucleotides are TGTGCCACCAGCAGAGGTACTAGCGCCACAGATACGCAGTATTTT. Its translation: CATSRGTSATDTQYF.

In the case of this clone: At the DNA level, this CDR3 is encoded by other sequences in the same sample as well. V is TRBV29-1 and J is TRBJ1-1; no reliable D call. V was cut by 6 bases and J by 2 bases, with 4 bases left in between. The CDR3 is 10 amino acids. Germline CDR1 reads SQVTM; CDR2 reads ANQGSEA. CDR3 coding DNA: TGCAGCGTCAGAAACACTGAAGCTTTCTTT. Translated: CSVRNTEAFF. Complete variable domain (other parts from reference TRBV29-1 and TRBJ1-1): SAVISQKPSRDICQRGTSLTIQCQVDSQVTMMFWYRQQPGQSLTLIATANQGSEATYESGFVIDKFPISRPNLTFSTLTVSNMSPEDSSIYLCSVRNTEAFFGQGTRLTVV.

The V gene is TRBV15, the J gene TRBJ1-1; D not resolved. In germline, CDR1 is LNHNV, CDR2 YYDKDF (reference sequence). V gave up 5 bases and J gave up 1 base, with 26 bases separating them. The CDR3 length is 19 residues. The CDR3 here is CATSPKKTARRGENTEAFF. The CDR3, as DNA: TGTGCCACCAGCCCGAAGAAAACAGCTCGACGGGGTGAGAACACTGAAGCTTTCTTT.

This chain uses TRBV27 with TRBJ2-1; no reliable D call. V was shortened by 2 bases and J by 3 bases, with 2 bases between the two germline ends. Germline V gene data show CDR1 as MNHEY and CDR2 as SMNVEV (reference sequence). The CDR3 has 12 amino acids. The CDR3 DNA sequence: TGTGCCAGCAGTTTACTCTACAATGAGCAGTTCTTC. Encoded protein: CASSLLYNEQFF.

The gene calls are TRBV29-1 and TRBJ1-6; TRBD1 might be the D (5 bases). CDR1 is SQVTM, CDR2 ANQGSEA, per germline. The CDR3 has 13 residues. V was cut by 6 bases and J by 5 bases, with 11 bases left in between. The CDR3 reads CSVRGSDNSPLHF. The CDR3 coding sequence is TGCAGCGTCCGGGGGTCCGATAATTCACCCCTCCACTTT.

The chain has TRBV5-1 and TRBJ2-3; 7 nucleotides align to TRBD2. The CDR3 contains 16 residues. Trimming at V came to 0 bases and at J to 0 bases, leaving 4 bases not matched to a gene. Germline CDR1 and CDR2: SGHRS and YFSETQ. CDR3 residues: CASSLVSGKSTDTQYF. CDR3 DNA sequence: TGCGCCAGCAGCTTGGTGAGCGGGAAAAGCACAGATACGCAGTATTTT.

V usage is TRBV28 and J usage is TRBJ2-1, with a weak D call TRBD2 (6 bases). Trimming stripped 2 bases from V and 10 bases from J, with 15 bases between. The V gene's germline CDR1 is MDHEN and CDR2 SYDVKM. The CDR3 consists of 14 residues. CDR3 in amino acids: CASSLTKGRREQFF. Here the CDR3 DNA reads TGTGCCAGCAGTTTAACCAAAGGGAGGCGGGAGCAGTTCTTC.

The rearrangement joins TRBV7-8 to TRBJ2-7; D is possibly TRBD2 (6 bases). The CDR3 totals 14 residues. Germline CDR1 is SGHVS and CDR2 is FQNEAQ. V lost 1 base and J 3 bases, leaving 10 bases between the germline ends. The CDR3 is CASSLGTTLYEQYF. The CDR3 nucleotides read TGTGCCAGCAGCTTAGGGACTACCCTCTACGAGCAGTACTTC.

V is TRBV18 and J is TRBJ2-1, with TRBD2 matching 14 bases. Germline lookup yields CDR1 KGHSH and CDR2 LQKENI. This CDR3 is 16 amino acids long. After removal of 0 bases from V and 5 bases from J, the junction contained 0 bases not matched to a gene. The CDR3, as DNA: TGTGCCAGCTCACCACCGACTAGCGGGAGGGACAATGAGCAGTTCTTC. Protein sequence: CASSPPTSGRDNEQFF.

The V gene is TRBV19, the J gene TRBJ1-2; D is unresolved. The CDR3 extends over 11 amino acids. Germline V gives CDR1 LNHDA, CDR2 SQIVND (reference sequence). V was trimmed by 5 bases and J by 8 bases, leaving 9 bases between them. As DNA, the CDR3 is TGTGCCAGTAGTGCTAGGCTGGGCTACACCTTC. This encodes CASSARLGYTF.

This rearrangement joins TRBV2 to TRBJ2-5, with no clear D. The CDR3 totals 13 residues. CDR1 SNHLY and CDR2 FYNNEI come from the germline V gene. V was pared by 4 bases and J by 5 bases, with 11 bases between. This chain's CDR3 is CASSGAYVETQYF. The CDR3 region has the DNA TGTGCCAGCAGTGGGGCCTACGTGGAGACCCAGTACTTC.

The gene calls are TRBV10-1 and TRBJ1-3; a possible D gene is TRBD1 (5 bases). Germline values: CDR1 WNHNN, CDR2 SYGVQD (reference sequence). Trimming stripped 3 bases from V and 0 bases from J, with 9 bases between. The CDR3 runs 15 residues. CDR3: CASSDRVGSGNTIYF. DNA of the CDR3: TGCGCCAGCAGTGACAGGGTAGGCTCTGGAAACACCATATATTTT.

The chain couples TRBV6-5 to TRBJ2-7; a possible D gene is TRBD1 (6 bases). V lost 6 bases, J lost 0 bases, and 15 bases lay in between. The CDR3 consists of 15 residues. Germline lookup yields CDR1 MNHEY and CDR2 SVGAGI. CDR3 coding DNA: TGTGCCAGCAGCCGTAGGACAGCCTACTCCTACGAGCAGTACTTC. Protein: CASSRRTAYSYEQYF.

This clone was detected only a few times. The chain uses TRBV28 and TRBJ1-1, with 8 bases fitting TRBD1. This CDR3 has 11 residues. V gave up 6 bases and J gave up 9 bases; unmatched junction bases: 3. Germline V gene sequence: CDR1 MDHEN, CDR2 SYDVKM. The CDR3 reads CASRRDRQAFF. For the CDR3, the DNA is TGTGCCAGCAGAAGGGACAGGCAAGCTTTCTTT. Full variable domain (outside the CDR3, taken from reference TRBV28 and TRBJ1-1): DVKVTQSSRYLVKRTGEKVFLECVQDMDHENMFWYRQDPGLGLRLIYFSYDVKMKEKGDIPEGYSVSREKKERFSLILESASTNQTSMYLCASRRDRQAFFGQGTRLTVV.

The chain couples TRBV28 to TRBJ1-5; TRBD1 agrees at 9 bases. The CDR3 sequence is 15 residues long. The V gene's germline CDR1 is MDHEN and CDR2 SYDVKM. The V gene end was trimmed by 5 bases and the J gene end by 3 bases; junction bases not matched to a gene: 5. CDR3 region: CASSRQGGTNQPQHF. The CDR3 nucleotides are TGTGCCAGCAGTCGACAGGGGGGGACCAATCAGCCCCAGCATTTT.

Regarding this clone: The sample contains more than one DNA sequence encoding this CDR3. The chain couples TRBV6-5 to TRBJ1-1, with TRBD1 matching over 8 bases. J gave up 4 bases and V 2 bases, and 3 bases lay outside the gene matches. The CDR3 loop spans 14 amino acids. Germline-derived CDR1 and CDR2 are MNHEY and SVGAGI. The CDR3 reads CASSYGQGATEAFF. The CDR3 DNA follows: TGTGCCAGCAGTTACGGGCAGGGGGCCACTGAAGCTTTCTTT.

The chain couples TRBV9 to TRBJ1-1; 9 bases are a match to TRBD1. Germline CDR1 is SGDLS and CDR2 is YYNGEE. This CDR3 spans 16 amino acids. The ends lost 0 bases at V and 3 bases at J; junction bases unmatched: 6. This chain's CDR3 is CASSVEQTGGDTEAFF. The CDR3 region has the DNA TGTGCCAGCAGCGTAGAACAGACAGGGGGGGACACTGAAGCTTTCTTT.

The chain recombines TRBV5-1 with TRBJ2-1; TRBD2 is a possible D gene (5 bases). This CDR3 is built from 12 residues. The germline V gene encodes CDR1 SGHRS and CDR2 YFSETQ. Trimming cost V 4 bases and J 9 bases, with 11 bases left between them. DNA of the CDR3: TGCGCCAGCAGCGGCGCGGGCTTTGAGCAGTTCTTC. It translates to CASSGAGFEQFF.

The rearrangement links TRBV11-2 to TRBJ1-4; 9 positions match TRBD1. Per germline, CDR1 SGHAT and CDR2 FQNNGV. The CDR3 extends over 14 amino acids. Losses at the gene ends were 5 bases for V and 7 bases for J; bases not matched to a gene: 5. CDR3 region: CASSRDRVVEKLFF. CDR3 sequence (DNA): TGTGCCAGCAGCCGGGACAGGGTCGTTGAAAAACTGTTTTTT.

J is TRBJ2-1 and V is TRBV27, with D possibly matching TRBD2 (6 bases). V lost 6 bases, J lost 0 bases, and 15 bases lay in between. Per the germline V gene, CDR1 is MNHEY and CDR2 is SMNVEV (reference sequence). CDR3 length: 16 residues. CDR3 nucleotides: TGTGCCAGCAGCTATCCCGGGACTCACTCCTACAATGAGCAGTTCTTC. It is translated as CASSYPGTHSYNEQFF.

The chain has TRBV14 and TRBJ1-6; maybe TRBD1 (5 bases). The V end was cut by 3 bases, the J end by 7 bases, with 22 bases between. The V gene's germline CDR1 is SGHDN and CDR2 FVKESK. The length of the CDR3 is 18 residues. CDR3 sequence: CASSHRRLWRAGNSPLHF. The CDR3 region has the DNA TGTGCCAGCAGCCATCGACGACTGTGGAGGGCAGGGAATTCACCCCTCCACTTT.

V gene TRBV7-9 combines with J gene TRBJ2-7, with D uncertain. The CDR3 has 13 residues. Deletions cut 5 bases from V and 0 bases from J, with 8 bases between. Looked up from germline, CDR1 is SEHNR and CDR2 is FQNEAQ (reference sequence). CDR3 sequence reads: CASSPPVSYEQYF. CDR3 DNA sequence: TGTGCCAGCAGCCCACCAGTCTCCTACGAGCAGTACTTC.

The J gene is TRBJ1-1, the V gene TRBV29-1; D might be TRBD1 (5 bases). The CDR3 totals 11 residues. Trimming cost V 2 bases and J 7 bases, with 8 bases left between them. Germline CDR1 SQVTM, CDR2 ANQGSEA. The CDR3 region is CSVERGFEAFF. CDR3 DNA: TGCAGCGTTGAACGGGGGTTTGAAGCTTTCTTT.